The 14 T cell receptor beta chains in this list originate from one sample, sequenced in a study of T cells after yellow fever vaccination. TCRdb passed the 5' RACE reads through MiXCR, listing each CDR3 protein once. The top ten clones hold about 18% of a sample with some 600,000 distinct CDR3 sequences, about a sixth of them seen once. Sample: PBMCs, taken more than 4 days after the first yellow fever vaccination. These receptors originate from a man younger than 35 who received the YFV17D yellow fever vaccine.

The chain employs TRBV25-1 and TRBJ1-5; possibly TRBD1 for D (5 bases). The germline V gene has CDR1 MGHDK and CDR2 SYGVNS. V lost 4 bases and J 5 bases, leaving 12 bases between the germline ends. This CDR3 is built from 14 residues. In nucleotides, the CDR3 is TGTGCCAGCAGTGCCGCGGAGGGGTATCAGCCCCAGCATTTT. Residues: CASSAAEGYQPQHF. Full variable domain (outside the CDR3, taken from reference TRBV25-1 and TRBJ1-5): EADIYQTPRYLVIGTGKKITLECSQTMGHDKMYWYQQDPGMELHLIHYSYGVNSTEKGDLSSESTVSRIRTEHFPLTLESARPSHTSQYLCASSAAEGYQPQHFGDGTRLSIL.

Comment on this clonotype: The junction departs from the called germline gene at one end, perhaps through a read error. V usage is TRBV4-1 and J usage is TRBJ2-7; no firm D call. Germline V lookup: CDR1 MGHRA, CDR2 YSYEKL. The CDR3 length is 13 residues. CDR3 sequence: CAMSPGPPGEQYF. The DNA of the CDR3 is TGTGCCATGAGCCCAGGACCCCCCGGCGAGCAGTACTTC.

As concerns this clonotype: Since no conserved phenylalanine or tryptophan closes the CDR3, a read error is the likely cause. The gene calls are TRBV5-5 and TRBJ2-7; 7 bases agree with TRBD1. Germline lookup yields CDR1 SGHKS and CDR2 YYEKEE (reference sequence). This CDR3 comprises 13 residues. The trim removed 3 bases at V and 3 bases at J, leaving 3 bases unmatched. The CDR3 bases are TGTGCCAGCAGCTGGGGGACAGTCTACGAGCAGTACCTC. Its protein product is CASSWGTVYEQYL.

This clonotype was detected a few times. This chain uses TRBV5-1 with TRBJ2-1; the D gene could be TRBD1 or TRBD2 (6 bases each). The CDR3 extends over 16 amino acids. CDR1 and CDR2 (germline): SGHRS, YFSETQ. The V and J ends lost 0 bases and 0 bases respectively, with 10 bases between them. CDR3 protein: CASSLEGGISYNEQFF. In DNA form, the CDR3 reads TGCGCCAGCAGCTTGGAAGGGGGGATCTCCTACAATGAGCAGTTCTTC.

Ten or more counts support this clonotype. J is TRBJ2-1 and V is TRBV5-1; TRBD2 agrees at 12 bases. The CDR3 loop spans 15 amino acids. J lost 6 bases, V lost 4 bases, and 5 bases had no gene match. Looked up from germline, CDR1 is SGHRS and CDR2 is YFSETQ. In DNA form, the CDR3 reads TGCGCCAGCAGCAGACTAGCGGGGGAATCCAATGAGCAGTTCTTC. Residues: CASSRLAGESNEQFF.

This clonotype appeared a few times. The chain combines TRBV6-1 with TRBJ1-3, with 10 bases that match TRBD1. The CDR3 is 16 residues long. The V and J ends lost 7 bases and 0 bases, in that order; junction bases with no gene match: 6. CDR1 and CDR2 from the germline V gene are MNHNS and SASEGT. The DNA for the CDR3 is TGTGCCAGCAAATATCGGACAGGGGGCTCTGGAAACACCATATATTTT. It yields the protein CASKYRTGGSGNTIYF.

The rearrangement joins TRBV27 to TRBJ1-6; D gene unclear. Germline V gene data show CDR1 as MNHEY and CDR2 as SMNVEV (reference sequence). The length of the CDR3 is 16 residues. Deletions cut 2 bases from V and 8 bases from J, with 16 bases between. The CDR3 reads CASSLRWTLEDSPLHF. CDR3 DNA: TGTGCCAGCAGTTTAAGGTGGACGTTAGAAGATTCACCCCTCCACTTT.

The chain recombines TRBV12-3 or TRBV12-4 with TRBJ1-2; weak D call: TRBD1 (6 bases). This CDR3 has 14 amino acids. V lost 6 bases and J 4 bases, leaving 15 bases between the germline ends. In DNA form, the CDR3 reads TGTGCCAGCAGCCCAGGGGTGGGCGCCTATGGCTACACCTTC. Its translation: CASSPGVGAYGYTF.

This clonotype showed up many times. The J gene is TRBJ2-4, the V gene TRBV3-1, with D perhaps TRBD1 (5 bases). This CDR3 has 13 amino acids. Looked up from germline, CDR1 is LGHDT and CDR2 is YNNKEL (reference sequence). Trimming stripped 0 bases from V and 7 bases from J, with 7 bases between. CDR3 DNA sequence: TGTGCCAGCAGCCAAGATTCAGGGAACATTCAGTACTTC. As protein: CASSQDSGNIQYF.

In its sample, this clonotype was seen many times. The genes are TRBV5-1 and TRBJ2-5, with D uncertain. The CDR3 contains 12 residues. Trimming cost V 7 bases and J 3 bases, with 10 bases left between them. Germline V lookup: CDR1 SGHRS, CDR2 YFSETQ. The CDR3 region has the DNA TGCGCCAGCCCCTATATTGAAGAGACCCAGTACTTC. This sequence encodes CASPYIEETQYF.

This clonotype was detected a few times. The chain recombines TRBV6-5 with TRBJ2-7; D may be TRBD1 (6 bases). V was shortened by 2 bases and J by 4 bases, with 15 bases between the two germline ends. Germline V CDR1 and CDR2: MNHEY, SVGAGI. The CDR3 is 15 residues long. The CDR3 here is CASSYPGTPLYEQYF. Written as DNA, the CDR3 is TGTGCCAGCAGTTACCCCGGGACACCACTGTACGAGCAGTACTTC.

In its sample, this clonotype was seen a few times. The chain has TRBV10-3 and TRBJ2-1; D possibly corresponds to TRBD2 (5 bases). Between the trimmed V and J ends, which lost 6 bases and 8 bases, there was a span of 8 bases. Germline-derived CDR1 and CDR2 are ENHRY and SYGVKD. The CDR3 has 11 amino acids. The DNA of the CDR3 is TGTGCCATCAGGAATAGCGATGAGCAGTTCTTC. The encoded protein is CAIRNSDEQFF.

This chain joins TRBV7-9 and TRBJ2-3, with D unclear. CDR1 is SEHNR, CDR2 FQNEAQ, per germline (reference sequence). V was clipped by 2 bases and J by 0 bases, with 9 bases between them. The CDR3 is made up of 15 amino acids. The CDR3 loop is CASSLPVGSTDTQYF. Here the CDR3 DNA reads TGTGCCAGCAGCTTACCGGTCGGCAGCACAGATACGCAGTATTTT.

CDR3 loop: CASSYGAGVNEKLFF. CDR3 nucleotides: TGTGCCAGCAGTTACGGTGCAGGGGTTAATGAAAAACTGTTTTTT. This sequence joins TRBV6-5 and TRBJ1-4; perhaps TRBD1 as D (6 bases). The CDR3 length is 15 residues. Between the trimmed V and J ends, which lost 2 bases and 4 bases, there was a span of 11 bases. Germline CDR1 and CDR2: MNHEY and SVGAGI.